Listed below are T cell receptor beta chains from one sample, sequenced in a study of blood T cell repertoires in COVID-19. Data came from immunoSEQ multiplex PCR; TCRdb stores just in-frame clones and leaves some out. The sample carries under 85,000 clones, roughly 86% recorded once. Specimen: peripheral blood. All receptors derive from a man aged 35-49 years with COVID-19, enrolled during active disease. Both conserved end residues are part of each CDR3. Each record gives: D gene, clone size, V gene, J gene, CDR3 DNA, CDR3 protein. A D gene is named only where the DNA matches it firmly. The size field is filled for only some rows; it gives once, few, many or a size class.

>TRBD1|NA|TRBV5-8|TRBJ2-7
TGTGCCAGCAGCATCTCCGGGACAGATCCCTACGAGCAGTACTTC
CASSISGTDPYEQYF
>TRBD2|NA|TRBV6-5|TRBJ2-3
TGTGCCAGCGAGAAGCGGGGGGGCCTCCCAGATACGCAGTATTTT
CASEKRGGLPDTQYF
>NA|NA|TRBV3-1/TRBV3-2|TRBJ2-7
TGTGCCAGCGGTGCGGGGCACTCCTACGAGCAGTACTTC
CASGAGHSYEQYF
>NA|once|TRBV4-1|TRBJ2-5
TGCGCCAGCAGCCTCTCCCGAGCGGAAGAGACCCAGTACTTC
CASSLSRAEETQYF
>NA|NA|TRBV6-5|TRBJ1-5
TGTGCCAGCAGTTACCAACAGGGAACCCAGCCCCAGCATTTT
CASSYQQGTQPQHF
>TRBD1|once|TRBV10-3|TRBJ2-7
TGTGCCATCAGCCCCGGAAGGGGGACAGGGGGACCCTACGAGCAGTACTTC
CAISPGRGTGGPYEQYF
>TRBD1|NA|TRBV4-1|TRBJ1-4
TGCGCCAGCAGCCAAGTTGGACAGGGACGGGAAAAACTGTTTTTT
CASSQVGQGREKLFF
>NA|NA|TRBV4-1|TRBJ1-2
TGCGCCAGCAGCCAACCCGAGGGGGGGGACAACTATGGCTACACCTTC
CASSQPEGGDNYGYTF
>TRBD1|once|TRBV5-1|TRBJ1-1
TGCGCCAGCAGCCCTGGGACAGGGGGCGCGATGAACACTGAAGCTTTCTTT
CASSPGTGGAMNTEAFF
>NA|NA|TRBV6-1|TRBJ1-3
TGTGCCAGCAGTGAAGAGTTTCCTTATCGCGGAGGGGCTCAAAACACCATATATTTT
CASSEEFPYRGGAQNTIYF
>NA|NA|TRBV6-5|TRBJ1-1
TGTGCCAGCAGTCTACCGGGGGTTGGCACTGAAGCTTTCTTT
CASSLPGVGTEAFF
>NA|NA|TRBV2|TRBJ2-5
TGTGCCAGCAGAGGACAATTTCAAGAGACCCAGTACTTC
CASRGQFQETQYF
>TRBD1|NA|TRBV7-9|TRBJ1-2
TGTGCCAGCAGACCGGGACAGGGAACCTATGGCTACACCTTC
CASRPGQGTYGYTF
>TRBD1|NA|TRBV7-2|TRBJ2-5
TGTGCCAGCAGCCCGGGACAGACGGGAGAGACCCAGTACTTC
CASSPGQTGETQYF
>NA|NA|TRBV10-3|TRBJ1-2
TGTGCCATCAGTGAGGGACAGAACTATGGCTACACCTTC
CAISEGQNYGYTF
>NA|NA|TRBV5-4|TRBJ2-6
TGTGCCAGCAGCTTGGACGGCGGGGCTGGGGCCAACGTCCTGACTTTC
CASSLDGGAGANVLTF
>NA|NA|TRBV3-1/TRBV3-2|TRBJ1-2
TGTGCCAGCAGCCAAGGCACTTGGGAGGGCTACACCTTC
CASSQGTWEGYTF
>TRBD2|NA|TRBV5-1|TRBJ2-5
TGCGCCAGCAGCCCAGGGCGTGCTAGCGGGGGAGAGACCCAGTACTTC
CASSPGRASGGETQYF
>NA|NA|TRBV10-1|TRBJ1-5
TGCGCCAGCAGCAAACAGGGTCAGCCCCAGCATTTT
CASSKQGQPQHF
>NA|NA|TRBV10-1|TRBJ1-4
TGCGCCAGCAGCCGGGATGTTAATGAAAAACTGTTTTTT
CASSRDVNEKLFF
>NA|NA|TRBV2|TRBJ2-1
TGTGCCAGCACTTCAGGGGAAGCCTACAATGAGCAGTTCTTC
CASTSGEAYNEQFF
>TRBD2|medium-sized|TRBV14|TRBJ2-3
TGTGCCAGCAGCCAAGATATGGCGGGGGGGCCCCAGTATTTT
CASSQDMAGGPQYF
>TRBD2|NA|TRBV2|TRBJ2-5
TGTGCCAGCACAGGACTAGCGGGGGAGACCCAGTACTTC
CASTGLAGETQYF
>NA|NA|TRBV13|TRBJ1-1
TGTGCCAGCAGCTTAGGGCAGGGGAGCACTGAAGCTTTCTTT
CASSLGQGSTEAFF
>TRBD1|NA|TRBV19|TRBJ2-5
TGTGCCAGTAGTACGACCGGGACAGGACAAGAGACCCAGTACTTC
CASSTTGTGQETQYF
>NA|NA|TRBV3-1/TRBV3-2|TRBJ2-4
TGTGCCAGCAGCCAAGACCCCGGGACAAATAACATTCAGTACTTC
CASSQDPGTNNIQYF
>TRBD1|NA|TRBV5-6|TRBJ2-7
TGTGCCAGCAGCTGGTTGACAGGGGGGGACGAGCAGTACTTC
CASSWLTGGDEQYF
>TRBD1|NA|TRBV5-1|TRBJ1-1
TGCGCCAGCAGCTTGGGACAGGGGAGTGGTCAGGACACTGAAGCTTTCTTT
CASSLGQGSGQDTEAFF
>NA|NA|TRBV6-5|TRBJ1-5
TGTGCCAGCATTACTCGGGGTCAGGGGCAGCCCCAGCATTTT
CASITRGQGQPQHF
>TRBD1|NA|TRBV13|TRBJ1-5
TGTGCCAGCAGCTTGGGACAGGGGTCTCAGGAGCCCCAGCATTTT
CASSLGQGSQEPQHF